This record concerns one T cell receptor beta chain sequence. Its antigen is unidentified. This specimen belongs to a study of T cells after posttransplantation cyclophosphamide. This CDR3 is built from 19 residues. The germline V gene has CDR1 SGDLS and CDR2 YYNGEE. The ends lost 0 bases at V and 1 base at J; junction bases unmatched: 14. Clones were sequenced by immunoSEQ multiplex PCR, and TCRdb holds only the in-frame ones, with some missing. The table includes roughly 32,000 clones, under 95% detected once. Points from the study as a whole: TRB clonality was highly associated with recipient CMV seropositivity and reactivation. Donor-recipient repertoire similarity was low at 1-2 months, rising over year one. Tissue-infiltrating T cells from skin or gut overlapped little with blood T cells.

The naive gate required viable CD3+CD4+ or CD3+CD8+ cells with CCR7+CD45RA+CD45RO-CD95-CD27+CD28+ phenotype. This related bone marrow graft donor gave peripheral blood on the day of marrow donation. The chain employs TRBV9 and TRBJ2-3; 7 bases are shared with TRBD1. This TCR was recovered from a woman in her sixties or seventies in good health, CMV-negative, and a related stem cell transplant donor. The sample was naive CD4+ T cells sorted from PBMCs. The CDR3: CASSVDPHGGTGGTDTQYF. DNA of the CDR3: TGTGCCAGCAGCGTAGATCCCCACGGAGGAACAGGGGGCACAGATACGCAGTATTTT.